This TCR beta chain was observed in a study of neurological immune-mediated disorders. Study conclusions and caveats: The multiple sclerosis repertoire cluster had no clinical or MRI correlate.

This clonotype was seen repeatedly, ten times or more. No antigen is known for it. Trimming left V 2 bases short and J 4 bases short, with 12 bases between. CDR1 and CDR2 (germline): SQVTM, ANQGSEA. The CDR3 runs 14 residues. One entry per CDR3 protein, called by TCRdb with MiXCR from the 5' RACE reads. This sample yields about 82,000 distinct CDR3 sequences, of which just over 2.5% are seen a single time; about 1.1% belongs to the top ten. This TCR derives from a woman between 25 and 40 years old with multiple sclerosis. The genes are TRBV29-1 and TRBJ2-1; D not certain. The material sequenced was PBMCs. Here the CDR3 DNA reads TGCAGCGTTGAATGGGATAAGTCGTACAATGAGCAGTTCTTC. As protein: CSVEWDKSYNEQFF.